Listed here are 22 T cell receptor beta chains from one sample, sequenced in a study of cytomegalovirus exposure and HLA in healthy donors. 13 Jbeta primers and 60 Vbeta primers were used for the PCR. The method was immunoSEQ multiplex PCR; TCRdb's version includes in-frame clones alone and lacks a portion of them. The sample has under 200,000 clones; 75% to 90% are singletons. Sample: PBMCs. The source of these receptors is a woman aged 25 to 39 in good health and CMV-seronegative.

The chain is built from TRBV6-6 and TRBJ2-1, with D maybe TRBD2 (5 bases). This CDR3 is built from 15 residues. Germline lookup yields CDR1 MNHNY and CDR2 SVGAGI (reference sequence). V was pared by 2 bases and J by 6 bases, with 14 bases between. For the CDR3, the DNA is TGTGCCAGCAGTTACGGAGGAGCGGATGGCAATGAGCAGTTCTTC. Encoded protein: CASSYGGADGNEQFF.

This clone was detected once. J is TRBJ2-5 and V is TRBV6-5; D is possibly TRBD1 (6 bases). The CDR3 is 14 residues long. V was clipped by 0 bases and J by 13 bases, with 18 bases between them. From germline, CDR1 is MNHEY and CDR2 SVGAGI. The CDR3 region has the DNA TGTGCCAGCAGTTACTCGAATGTCCCCGGACAGTTGTACTTC. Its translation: CASSYSNVPGQLYF.

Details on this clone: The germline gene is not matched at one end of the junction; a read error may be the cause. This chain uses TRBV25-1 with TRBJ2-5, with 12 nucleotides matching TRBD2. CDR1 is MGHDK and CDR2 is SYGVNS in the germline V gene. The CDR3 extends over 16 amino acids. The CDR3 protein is CANSETSGSPRETQYF. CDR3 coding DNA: TGTGCCAACAGTGAGACTAGCGGGAGCCCGCGGGAGACCCAGTACTTC.

The CDR3 nucleotides read TGTGCCAGCAGCCCTAGCGGGACTAGCTCCTACGAGCAGTACTTC. Amino acids: CASSPSGTSSYEQYF. V is TRBV9 and J is TRBJ2-5, with 9 bases that match TRBD2. The better agreement between TRBJ2-7 and the DNA end casts doubt on the J call. The CDR3 runs to 15 residues. CDR1 is SGDLS and CDR2 is YYNGEE in the germline V gene.

CDR3 in DNA: TGTGCCAGTAGTAAACGACGGGGGACAGGGAACGGAAACACCATATATTTT. Protein: CASSKRRGTGNGNTIYF. The V call is TRBV19, the J call TRBJ1-3, with 9 bases fitting TRBD1. From germline, CDR1 is LNHDA and CDR2 SQIVND (reference sequence). With V trimmed by 4 bases and J by 4 bases, 11 bases remained unmatched. This CDR3 is 17 amino acids long.

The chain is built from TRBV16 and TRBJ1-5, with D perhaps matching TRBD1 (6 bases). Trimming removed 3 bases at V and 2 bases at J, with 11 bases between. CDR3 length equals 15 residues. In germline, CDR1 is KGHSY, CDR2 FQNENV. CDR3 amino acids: CASSHQQGGNQPQHF. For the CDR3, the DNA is TGTGCCAGCAGCCATCAACAGGGTGGCAATCAGCCCCAGCATTTT.

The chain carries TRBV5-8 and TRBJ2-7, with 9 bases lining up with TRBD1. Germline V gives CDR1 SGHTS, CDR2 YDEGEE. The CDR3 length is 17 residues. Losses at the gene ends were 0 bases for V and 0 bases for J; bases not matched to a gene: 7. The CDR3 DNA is TGTGCCAGCAGCTTGGTCGAACAGGGGGCTATCTCCTACGAGCAGTACTTC. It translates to CASSLVEQGAISYEQYF.

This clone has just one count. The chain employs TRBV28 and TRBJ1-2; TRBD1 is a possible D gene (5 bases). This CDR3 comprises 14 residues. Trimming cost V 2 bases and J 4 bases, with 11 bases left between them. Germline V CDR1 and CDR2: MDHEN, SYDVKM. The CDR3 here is CASSLVQGGYGYTF. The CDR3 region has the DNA TGTGCCAGCAGTTTAGTTCAGGGAGGCTATGGCTACACCTTC.

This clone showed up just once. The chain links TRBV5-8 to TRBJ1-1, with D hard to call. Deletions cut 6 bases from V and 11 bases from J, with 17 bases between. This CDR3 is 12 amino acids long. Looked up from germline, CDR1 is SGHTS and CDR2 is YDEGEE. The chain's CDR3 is CASKRGPLGAFF. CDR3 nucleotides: TGTGCCAGCAAAAGAGGGCCCCTTGGGGCTTTCTTT.

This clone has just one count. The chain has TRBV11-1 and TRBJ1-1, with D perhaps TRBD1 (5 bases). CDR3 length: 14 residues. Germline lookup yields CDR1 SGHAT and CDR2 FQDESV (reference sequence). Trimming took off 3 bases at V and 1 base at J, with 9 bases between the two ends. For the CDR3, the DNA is TGTGCCAGCAGCTTGGGGGGTGGGAACACTGAAGCTTTCTTT. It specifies CASSLGGGNTEAFF.

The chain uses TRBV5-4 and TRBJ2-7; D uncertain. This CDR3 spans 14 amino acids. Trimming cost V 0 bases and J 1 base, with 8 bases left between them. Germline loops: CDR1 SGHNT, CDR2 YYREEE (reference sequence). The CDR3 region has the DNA TGTGCCAGCAGCTTGGCAGGTCCATCCTACGAGCAGTACTTC. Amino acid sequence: CASSLAGPSYEQYF.

CDR3 sequence: CASTRGGNTIYF. The CDR3 DNA is TGTGCCAGCACCAGGGGCGGAAACACCATATATTTT. V is TRBV6-1 and J is TRBJ1-3; D might be TRBD1 (6 bases). Germline CDR1 reads MNHNS; CDR2 reads SASEGT. CDR3 size: 12 residues. V was pared by 7 bases and J by 4 bases, with 8 bases between.

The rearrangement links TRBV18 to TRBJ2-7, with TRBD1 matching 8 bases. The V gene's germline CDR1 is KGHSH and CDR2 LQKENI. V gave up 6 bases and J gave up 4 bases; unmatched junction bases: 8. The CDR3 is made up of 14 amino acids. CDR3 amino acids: CASSQGAGQYEQYF. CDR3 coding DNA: TGTGCCAGCTCCCAGGGGGCAGGGCAGTACGAGCAGTACTTC.

The CDR3 DNA sequence: TGTGCCAGCAGCCCCGAGGGAGTTGAGAACACTGAAGCTTTCTTT. Its translation is CASSPEGVENTEAFF. The chain uses TRBV4-2 and TRBJ1-1; D ambiguous. CDR3 length equals 15 residues. V lost 4 bases and J 1 base, leaving 13 bases between the germline ends. CDR1 is LGHNA and CDR2 is YNFKEQ in the germline V gene.

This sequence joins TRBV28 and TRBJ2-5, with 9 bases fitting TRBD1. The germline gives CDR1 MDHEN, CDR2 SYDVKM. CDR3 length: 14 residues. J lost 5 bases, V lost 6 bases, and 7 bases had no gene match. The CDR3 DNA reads TGTGCCAGCAGCGGACAGGGGCCAGGGGAGACCCAGTACTTC. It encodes CASSGQGPGETQYF.

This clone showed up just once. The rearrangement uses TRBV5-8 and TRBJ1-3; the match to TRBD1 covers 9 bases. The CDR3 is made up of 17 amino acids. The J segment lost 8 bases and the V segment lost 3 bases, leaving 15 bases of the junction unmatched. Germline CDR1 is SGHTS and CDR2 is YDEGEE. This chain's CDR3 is CASSYVSGTGFTDTIYF. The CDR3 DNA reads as TGTGCCAGCAGCTACGTATCCGGGACAGGGTTTACTGACACCATATATTTT.

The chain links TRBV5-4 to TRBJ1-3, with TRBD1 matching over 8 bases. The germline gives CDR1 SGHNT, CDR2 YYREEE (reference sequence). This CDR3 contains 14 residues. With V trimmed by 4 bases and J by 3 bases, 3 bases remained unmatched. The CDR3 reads CASSKTGVGNTIYF. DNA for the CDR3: TGTGCCAGCAGCAAGACAGGGGTTGGAAACACCATATATTTT.

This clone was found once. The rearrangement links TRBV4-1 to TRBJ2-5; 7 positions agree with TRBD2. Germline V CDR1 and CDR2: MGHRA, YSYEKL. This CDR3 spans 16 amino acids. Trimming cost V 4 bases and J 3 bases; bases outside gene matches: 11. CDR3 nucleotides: TGCGCCAGCAGCCTAAGGACCCCTGCGGGAGAAGAGACCCAGTACTTC. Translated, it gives CASSLRTPAGEETQYF.

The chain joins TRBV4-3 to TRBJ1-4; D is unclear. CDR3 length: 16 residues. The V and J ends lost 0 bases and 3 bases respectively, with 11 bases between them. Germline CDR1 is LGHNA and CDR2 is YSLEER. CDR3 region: CASSQDLGSANEKLFF. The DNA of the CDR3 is TGCGCCAGCAGCCAAGATCTCGGGTCGGCTAATGAAAAACTGTTTTTT.

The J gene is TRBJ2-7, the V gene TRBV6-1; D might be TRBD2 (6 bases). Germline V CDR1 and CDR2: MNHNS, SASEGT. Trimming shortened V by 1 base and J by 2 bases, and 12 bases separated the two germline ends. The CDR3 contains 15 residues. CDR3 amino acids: CASSEVGGATYEQYF. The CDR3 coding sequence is TGTGCCAGCAGTGAAGTAGGAGGGGCTACCTACGAGCAGTACTTC.

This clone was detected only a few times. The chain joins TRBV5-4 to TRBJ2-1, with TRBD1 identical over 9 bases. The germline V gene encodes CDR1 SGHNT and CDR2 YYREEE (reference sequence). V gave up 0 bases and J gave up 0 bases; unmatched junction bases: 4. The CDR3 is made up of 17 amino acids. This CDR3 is CASSLAPGQGSYNEQFF. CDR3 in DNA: TGTGCCAGCAGCTTGGCACCGGGACAGGGCTCCTACAATGAGCAGTTCTTC. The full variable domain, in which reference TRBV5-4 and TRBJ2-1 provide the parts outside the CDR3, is ETGVTQSPTHLIKTRGQQVTLRCSSQSGHNTVSWYQQALGQGPQFIFQYYREEENGRGNFPPRFSGLQFPNYSSELNVNALELDDSALYLCASSLAPGQGSYNEQFFGPGTRLTVL.

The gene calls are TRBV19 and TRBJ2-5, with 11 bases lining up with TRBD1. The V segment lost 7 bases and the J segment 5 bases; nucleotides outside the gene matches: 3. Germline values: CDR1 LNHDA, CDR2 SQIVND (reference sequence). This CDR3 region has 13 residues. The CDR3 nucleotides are TGTGCCAGTAACGGACAGGGGGCCGAGACCCAGTACTTC. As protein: CASNGQGAETQYF.